These 32 T cell receptor beta chains were all obtained from the same sample, sequenced in a study of OX40 agonist ivuxolimab in advanced cancers. Assay: immunoSEQ multiplex PCR; the TCRdb copy retains only in-frame clones and omits some. The table shows about 79,000 clones, with about nine tenths occurring only once. Here the sequenced sample was CD4+ or CD8+ T cells sorted from blood, taken in a trial of the OX40 agonist ivuxolimab. The receptors shown here come from an adult with an advanced solid tumor such as melanoma, head and neck, liver or kidney cancer.

This chain links TRBV29-1 with TRBJ1-2, with 8 bases aligning to TRBD1. V was clipped by 1 base and J by 7 bases; unmatched bases: 11. Germline CDR1 reads SQVTM; CDR2 reads ANQGSEA. CDR3 length equals 15 residues. The CDR3 bases are TGCAGCGTTGAAGTGTCTGGACAGGGAGAGGTTGGCTACACCTTC. It encodes CSVEVSGQGEVGYTF.

CDR3 in DNA: TGCAGTTATTACGAGGCTCTGGGCGGGAGCACAGATACGCAGTATTTT. Its translation is CSYYEALGGSTDTQYF. V is TRBV29-1 and J is TRBJ2-3; TRBD2 might be the D (5 bases). Germline V CDR1 and CDR2: SQVTM, ANQGSEA. There are 16 residues in the CDR3.

This chain's CDR3 is CASSLTAGVSSYEQYF. CDR3 nucleotides: TGTGCCAGCAGTCTCACTGCGGGGGTGAGCTCCTACGAGCAGTACTTC. The chain carries TRBV7-2 and TRBJ2-7; 7 nucleotides match TRBD2. CDR3 length: 16 residues. CDR1 SGHTA and CDR2 FQGNSA come from the germline V gene. After removal of 6 bases from V and 0 bases from J, the junction contained 11 bases not matched to a gene.

The rearrangement joins TRBV19 to TRBJ2-4; TRBD1 matches at 8 bases. Germline V lookup: CDR1 LNHDA, CDR2 SQIVND (reference sequence). The CDR3 runs 15 residues. Germline trimming cut 1 base from V and 6 bases from J; bases unmatched to any gene: 5. The CDR3 DNA reads TGTGCCAGTAGTATAGGGGGCAGGGGGCGAAACATTCAGTACTTC. The encoded protein is CASSIGGRGRNIQYF.

The gene calls are TRBV30 and TRBJ2-7; no clear D. Trimming pared 2 bases from V and 2 bases from J, leaving 25 bases between. The CDR3 covers 18 residues. CDR1 and CDR2 from the germline V gene are GTSNPN and SVGIG (reference sequence). CDR3 in amino acids: CAWSLLSSTRLLPYEQYF. The CDR3 DNA reads as TGTGCCTGGAGTCTATTGTCTTCGACCCGCTTGTTGCCCTACGAGCAGTACTTC.

V usage is TRBV6-1 and J usage is TRBJ1-2; D is unclear. This CDR3 is 16 amino acids long. Germline V gene sequence: CDR1 MNHNS, CDR2 SASEGT. Trimming cost V 4 bases and J 0 bases, with 15 bases left between them. CDR3 protein: CASSVSSGISNYGYTF. Written as DNA, the CDR3 is TGTGCCAGCAGTGTTAGTTCGGGGATCTCTAACTATGGCTACACCTTC.

The chain uses TRBV10-1 and TRBJ2-5, with TRBD2 identical over 10 bases. The CDR3 covers 17 residues. The V segment lost 8 bases and the J segment 5 bases; nucleotides outside the gene matches: 17. Looked up from germline, CDR1 is WNHNN and CDR2 is SYGVQD (reference sequence). The CDR3 DNA reads as TGCGCCAGCCCCCTGAGGCGCCTAGCGGGAGACCCTGAGACCCAGTACTTC. Its translation is CASPLRRLAGDPETQYF.

The V call is TRBV7-2, the J call TRBJ1-5, with a tentative D call TRBD1 (5 bases). Trimming shortened V by 0 bases and J by 7 bases, and 10 bases separated the two germline ends. CDR1 and CDR2 from the germline V gene are SGHTA and FQGNSA. The CDR3 runs to 14 residues. The CDR3 sequence is CASSLAGPGQPQHF. CDR3 coding DNA: TGTGCCAGCAGCTTAGCGGGACCGGGACAGCCCCAGCATTTT.

V usage is TRBV6-1 and J usage is TRBJ2-5; the match to TRBD1 covers 9 bases. The CDR3 contains 14 residues. Germline V lookup: CDR1 MNHNS, CDR2 SASEGT. J lost 4 bases, V lost 7 bases, and 7 bases had no gene match. The CDR3 DNA follows: TGTGCCAGCACCACCGGGACAGGGCCAGAGACCCAGTACTTC. This codes for CASTTGTGPETQYF.

The chain couples TRBV5-4 to TRBJ2-5, with D tentatively TRBD1 (5 bases). V was clipped by 0 bases and J by 4 bases, with 19 bases between them. CDR3 length: 17 amino acids. Germline-derived CDR1 and CDR2 are SGHNT and YYREEE (reference sequence). CDR3 sequence (DNA): TGTGCCAGCAGCTTGGCCCGAAACAGACAGACCCCAGAGACCCAGTACTTC. It translates to CASSLARNRQTPETQYF. Filled out from reference TRBV5-4 and TRBJ2-5, the complete variable domain reads ETGVTQSPTHLIKTRGQQVTLRCSSQSGHNTVSWYQQALGQGPQFIFQYYREEENGRGNFPPRFSGLQFPNYSSELNVNALELDDSALYLCASSLARNRQTPETQYFGPGTRLLVL.

V is TRBV23-1 and J is TRBJ1-1; 9 nucleotides align to TRBD1. TRBV23-1 is given ORF status, its function remaining uncertain. This CDR3 has 14 amino acids. V lost 8 bases and J lost 3; bases outside the gene matches: 7. The CDR3 DNA is TGCGCCAGCTACTCTTGGACAGGGGACACTGAAGCTTTCTTT. Translating gives CASYSWTGDTEAFF.

V and J are TRBV7-3 and TRBJ2-3; D possibly matches TRBD1 or TRBD2 (5 bases each). The V and J ends lost 6 bases and 2 bases respectively, with 9 bases between them. Germline V gives CDR1 SGHTA, CDR2 FQGTGA. The CDR3 sequence is 13 residues long. CDR3: CASRGELTDTQYF. As DNA, the CDR3 is TGTGCCAGCAGAGGGGAGCTCACAGATACGCAGTATTTT.

The rearrangement joins TRBV5-4 to TRBJ2-1, with D perhaps assigned TRBD1 or TRBD2 (6 bases each). This CDR3 region has 17 residues. Per germline, CDR1 SGHNT and CDR2 YYREEE (reference sequence). Trimming removed 2 bases at V and 10 bases at J, with 25 bases between. The CDR3 region is CASSLKNWGANAEEQFF. CDR3 in DNA: TGTGCCAGCAGCTTAAAAAATTGGGGGGCCAACGCGGAGGAGCAGTTCTTC. The full variable domain, completed using reference TRBV5-4 and TRBJ2-1, is ETGVTQSPTHLIKTRGQQVTLRCSSQSGHNTVSWYQQALGQGPQFIFQYYREEENGRGNFPPRFSGLQFPNYSSELNVNALELDDSALYLCASSLKNWGANAEEQFFGPGTRLTVL.

This rearrangement joins TRBV6-1 to TRBJ2-2; D uncertain. Germline V gene sequence: CDR1 MNHNS, CDR2 SASEGT. With 1 base removed from V and 0 bases from J, the gap between germline ends came to 6 bases. CDR3 length: 15 amino acids. CDR3 sequence (DNA): TGTGCCAGCAGTGAAGTGGGGTCGAACACCGGGGAGCTGTTTTTT. Amino acids: CASSEVGSNTGELFF.

The rearrangement uses TRBV7-2 and TRBJ2-6; D not resolved. The CDR3 is made up of 14 amino acids. Trimming cost V 5 bases and J 0 bases, with 5 bases left between them. Germline lookup yields CDR1 SGHTA and CDR2 FQGNSA. Here the CDR3 reads CASSTNSGANVLTF. CDR3 nucleotide sequence: TGTGCCAGCAGCACCAACTCTGGGGCCAACGTCCTGACTTTC.

The chain employs TRBV5-1 and TRBJ2-7, with 7 nucleotides matching TRBD1. Germline V lookup: CDR1 SGHRS, CDR2 YFSETQ. The CDR3 length is 15 residues. V lost 0 bases to trimming and J lost 1 base; unmatched junction nucleotides: 4. CDR3 sequence (DNA): TGCGCCAGCAGCTTGGGACAGGGTTTTTCCTACGAGCAGTACTTC. Its protein is CASSLGQGFSYEQYF.

The V call is TRBV10-3, the J call TRBJ2-5; maybe TRBD2 (5 bases). The V gene lost 0 bases and the J gene lost 4 bases, with 9 bases spanning the gap. The length of the CDR3 is 14 residues. Germline CDR1 is ENHRY and CDR2 is SYGVKD. Written as DNA, the CDR3 is TGTGCCATCAGTGAGTCGAGGGCGGGAGAGACCCAGTACTTC. This translates into CAISESRAGETQYF.

The chain has TRBV9 and TRBJ2-3; the D gene is possibly TRBD1 (6 bases). This CDR3 spans 15 amino acids. V lost 4 bases to trimming and J lost 2 bases, with 14 bases between them. The germline V gene encodes CDR1 SGDLS and CDR2 YYNGEE. The CDR3, as DNA: TGTGCCAGCAGCTCAGAGGGGGTTTTCACAGATACGCAGTATTTT. This encodes CASSSEGVFTDTQYF.

The V call is TRBV6-5, the J call TRBJ2-7, with no clear D. CDR3 size: 13 residues. V was trimmed by 0 bases and J by 4 bases, leaving 7 bases between them. From germline, CDR1 is MNHEY and CDR2 SVGAGI. The CDR3 DNA follows: TGTGCCAGCAGTTACTCCTTTATTTACGAGCAGTACTTC. Protein sequence: CASSYSFIYEQYF.

V usage is TRBV9 and J usage is TRBJ2-7; 15 positions agree with TRBD2. J gave up 1 base and V 4 bases, and 12 bases lay outside the gene matches. Germline assignment: CDR1 SGDLS and CDR2 YYNGEE. This CDR3 has 19 amino acids. Written as DNA, the CDR3 is TGTGCCAGCAGCCCTACACCGGGACTAGCGGGGGGCCTGTCCTACGAGCAGTACTTC. The encoded protein is CASSPTPGLAGGLSYEQYF.

A remark on this clone: A junction end diverges from the germline sequence, so it may reflect a read error. The V call is TRBV19, the J call TRBJ1-2; 7 positions agree with TRBD1. Germline assignment: CDR1 LNHDA and CDR2 SQIVND (reference sequence). This CDR3 region has 11 residues. The CDR3 DNA follows: TGTGCCAGTAGTATTGCGGGGACAGAAGTCTTC. Protein product: CASSIAGTEVF.

The V and J genes are TRBV6-4 and TRBJ2-3; 8 bases align to TRBD1. This CDR3 contains 16 residues. The V gene end was trimmed by 10 bases and the J gene end by 2 bases; junction bases not matched to a gene: 14. Germline CDR1 MRHNA, CDR2 SNTAGT. CDR3 loop: CANRDRTGRNTDTQYF. CDR3 sequence (DNA): TGTGCCAACAGGGACAGGACAGGCAGGAACACAGATACGCAGTATTTT.

The gene calls are TRBV30 and TRBJ2-7, with 9 bases matching TRBD1. The CDR3 has 13 amino acids. The V and J ends lost 5 bases and 5 bases, in that order; junction bases with no gene match: 7. Germline V CDR1 and CDR2: GTSNPN, SVGIG (reference sequence). The chain's CDR3 is CAWPQQGAHEQYF. For the CDR3, the DNA is TGTGCCTGGCCGCAACAGGGGGCTCACGAGCAGTACTTC.

The J gene is TRBJ2-1, the V gene TRBV4-3, with 8 bases fitting TRBD1. Germline V CDR1 and CDR2: LGHNA, YSLEER. There are 15 residues in the CDR3. V lost 3 bases to trimming and J lost 2 bases; unmatched junction nucleotides: 3. DNA for the CDR3: TGCGCCAGCAGCCACGACAGGGGAACCTACAATGAGCAGTTCTTC. Translating gives CASSHDRGTYNEQFF.

This sequence joins TRBV19 and TRBJ1-5, with D uncertain. The CDR3 length is 11 residues. V lost 5 bases to trimming and J lost 6 bases, with 5 bases between them. Germline V gene sequence: CDR1 LNHDA, CDR2 SQIVND (reference sequence). The chain's CDR3 is CASSEGQPQHF. CDR3 DNA sequence: TGTGCCAGTAGTGAGGGTCAGCCCCAGCATTTT.

The CDR3 DNA sequence: TGTGCCAGCAGTTTACCCGGACAGCCATACGAGCAGTACTTC. Translation gives CASSLPGQPYEQYF. The V call is TRBV28, the J call TRBJ2-7; D perhaps matches TRBD1 (6 bases). The germline V gene encodes CDR1 MDHEN and CDR2 SYDVKM. Trimming cost V 2 bases and J 4 bases, with 12 bases left between them. This CDR3 has 14 amino acids.

This clone has more than one count but fewer than ten. The chain carries TRBV5-6 and TRBJ1-1, with TRBD1 matching 11 bases. The CDR3 length is 18 residues. Germline V gene sequence: CDR1 SGHDT, CDR2 YYEEEE. V was pared by 1 base and J by 8 bases, with 16 bases of the junction left unmatched. CDR3 coding DNA: TGTGCCAGCAGCTTGTTTTTTTTGCTGGACAGGGGGCAGATAGAAGCTTTCTTT. Encoded protein: CASSLFFLLDRGQIEAFF. Drawing the rest from reference TRBV5-6 and TRBJ1-1, the complete variable domain is DAGVTQSPTHLIKTRGQQVTLRCSPKSGHDTVSWYQQALGQGPQFIFQYYEEEERQRGNFPDRFSGHQFPNYSSELNVNALLLGDSALYLCASSLFFLLDRGQIEAFFGQGTRLTVV.

This clone was found once. The J gene is TRBJ1-5, the V gene TRBV27; maybe TRBD1 (6 bases). The CDR3 is 15 amino acids. CDR1 and CDR2 from the germline V gene are MNHEY and SMNVEV (reference sequence). The germline V and J ends were trimmed by 2 bases and 2 bases, with 10 bases remaining between them. CDR3 loop: CASSLRAGGNQPQHF. The DNA of the CDR3 is TGTGCCAGCAGTTTAAGGGCAGGGGGCAATCAGCCCCAGCATTTT.

For the CDR3, the DNA is TGTGCCAGCACCTGGGGGACAGGGGGCATAGCTTTCTTT. This sequence encodes CASTWGTGGIAFF. The rearrangement joins TRBV6-5 to TRBJ1-1, with 12 nucleotides matching TRBD1. The CDR3 is 13 residues long. Germline CDR1 and CDR2: MNHEY and SVGAGI. V lost 7 bases, J lost 10 bases, and 7 bases stayed unmatched.

Here the CDR3 reads CASSAQTTNEKLFF. CDR3 nucleotides: TGTGCCAGCAGTGCCCAAACAACTAATGAAAAACTGTTTTTT. The V and J genes are TRBV2 and TRBJ1-4; D not resolved. CDR1 and CDR2 (germline): SNHLY, FYNNEI. This CDR3 region has 14 residues. The V and J ends lost 4 bases and 0 bases respectively, with 6 bases between them. The full variable domain, with the rest looked up from reference TRBV2 and TRBJ1-4, is EPEVTQTPSHQVTQMGQEVILRCVPISNHLYFYWYRQILGQKVEFLVSFYNNEISEKSEIFDDQFSVERPDGSNFTLKIRSTKLEDSAMYFCASSAQTTNEKLFFGSGTQLSVL.

This chain uses TRBV28 with TRBJ1-3; 10 bases fit TRBD1. This CDR3 contains 22 residues. Germline CDR1 MDHEN, CDR2 SYDVKM. Trimming removed 2 bases from V and 4 bases from J; junction bases left unmatched: 23. CDR3 nucleotides: TGTGCCAGCAGTTTAGGTCTGGACGTTCTTGGGACAGGGGCTTCGCGAGGAAACACCATATATTTT. It codes for CASSLGLDVLGTGASRGNTIYF.

The V gene is TRBV11-3, the J gene TRBJ2-7; TRBD2 aligns across 7 bases. V was pared by 7 bases and J by 5 bases, with 11 bases of the junction left unmatched. CDR1 SGHNT and CDR2 YENEEA come from the germline V gene. The CDR3 is made up of 14 amino acids. The CDR3 DNA is TGTGCCAGCACCTATTTGGGGAGGGCCCACGAGCAGTACTTC. Encoded protein: CASTYLGRAHEQYF.